The T cell receptor (beta chain) described here comes from a study of blood T cell repertoires in COVID-19. Overall study: Whether acute or convalescent, the COVID-19 samples came from the United States, Italy and Spain. Sample material is recorded as cDNA or gDNA derived from T cells, B-cell-depleted T cells, or PBMCs.

Authors' methods: Estimation of nucleated cell counts relied on the amplification of reference gene primers. Measured with immunoSEQ multiplex PCR; TCRdb has only the in-frame clones, and not every one. That table gives V, J and clone size, and the DNA gave D and trimming. Among approximately 50,000 clones listed, roughly 87% were seen once. The CDR3 runs 16 residues. Germline CDR1 is SEHNR and CDR2 is FQNEAQ (reference sequence). V dropped 5 bases and J dropped 3; count of bases not matched to a gene: 12. The sequence came from a human donor in a cohort sampled during active COVID-19. The sequenced material came from peripheral blood. V gene TRBV7-9 combines with J gene TRBJ2-7; 8 bases map to TRBD2. CDR3 region: CASSPYSGGESYEQYF. Written as DNA, the CDR3 is TGTGCCAGCAGCCCCTATTCGGGAGGGGAAAGCTACGAGCAGTACTTC.